Each of the 27 T cell receptor beta chains below was sequenced from the same sample in a study of ipilimumab plus nivolumab after autologous stem cell transplantation. Measured with immunoSEQ multiplex PCR; TCRdb has only the in-frame clones, and not every one. This table has thousands of clones, more than 85% appearing once. This sample comprised PBMCs, obtained in a trial of ipilimumab plus nivolumab as post-transplant consolidation. The receptors here all came from a male donor with primary mediastinal lymphoma.

The chain links TRBV11-2 to TRBJ1-5; no firm D call. The CDR3 spans 13 residues. V was shortened by 0 bases and J by 7 bases, with 7 bases between the two germline ends. Germline CDR1 reads SGHAT; CDR2 reads FQNNGV. CDR3 bases: TGTGCCAGCAGCTTAGATCGGCTGCAGCCCCAGCATTTT. As protein: CASSLDRLQPQHF. Drawing the rest from reference TRBV11-2 and TRBJ1-5, the complete variable domain is EAGVAQSPRYKIIEKRQSVAFWCNPISGHATLYWYQQILGQGPKLLIQFQNNGVVDDSQLPKDRFSAERLKGVDSTLKIQPAKLEDSAVYLCASSLDRLQPQHFGDGTRLSIL.

V is TRBV5-8 and J is TRBJ1-2; 7 nucleotides align to TRBD1. Trimming at V came to 6 bases and at J to 10 bases, leaving 6 bases not matched to a gene. CDR3 length: 11 amino acids. Germline CDR1 reads SGHTS; CDR2 reads YDEGEE. The CDR3 loop reads CASNLDRAYTF. In nucleotides, the CDR3 is TGTGCCAGCAACCTCGACAGGGCCTACACCTTC.

The V gene is TRBV29-1, the J gene TRBJ1-4, with TRBD1 matching over 7 bases. With V trimmed by 5 bases and J by 0 bases, 3 bases remained unmatched. This CDR3 contains 14 residues. The germline CDR1 and CDR2 sequences are SQVTM and ANQGSEA. The CDR3 loop reads CSVKGTATNEKLFF. The CDR3 nucleotides read TGCAGCGTTAAAGGGACAGCAACTAATGAAAAACTGTTTTTT.

The V call is TRBV5-6, the J call TRBJ2-5; unclear D gene. CDR3 length: 14 residues. V was trimmed by 1 base and J by 2 bases, leaving 9 bases between them. CDR1 and CDR2 from the germline V gene are SGHDT and YYEEEE. In nucleotides, the CDR3 is TGTGCCAGCAGCTTGCTGACATCGCAAGAGACCCAGTACTTC. Translating it yields CASSLLTSQETQYF.

The chain carries TRBV7-9 and TRBJ2-5; 8 bases agree with TRBD2. The CDR3 spans 15 residues. Per the germline V gene, CDR1 is SEHNR and CDR2 is FQNEAQ (reference sequence). V trimming: 5 bases; J trimming: 3 bases; junction bases outside the gene matches: 8. CDR3 amino acids: CASSLVAGGKETQYF. Written as DNA, the CDR3 is TGTGCCAGCAGCCTTGTGGCGGGGGGCAAAGAGACCCAGTACTTC.

This clone was picked up one time. The J gene is TRBJ1-2, the V gene TRBV14, with TRBD1 matching over 7 bases. The length of the CDR3 is 12 residues. In germline, CDR1 is SGHDN, CDR2 FVKESK. The trim removed 3 bases at V and 8 bases at J, leaving 3 bases unmatched. This chain's CDR3 is CASSHDRVGYTF. The CDR3 nucleotides read TGTGCCAGCAGCCATGACAGGGTAGGCTACACCTTC.

The V call is TRBV6-1, the J call TRBJ1-3, with D tentatively TRBD1 (6 bases). This CDR3 is built from 15 residues. Germline lookup yields CDR1 MNHNS and CDR2 SASEGT. Trimming removed 5 bases from V and 2 bases from J, with 13 bases in between. The CDR3, as DNA: TGTGCCAGCAGTAATTCGGGGGCGGCTGGAAACACCATATATTTT. Its translation: CASSNSGAAGNTIYF.

The V gene is TRBV5-6, the J gene TRBJ2-1; TRBD2 matches at 8 bases. The CDR3 totals 18 residues. After removal of 5 bases from V and 0 bases from J, the junction contained 13 bases not matched to a gene. The germline CDR1 and CDR2 sequences are SGHDT and YYEEEE. DNA for the CDR3: TGTGCCAGCAGTTACGCGTCCGGGACTAGAGTCTCCTACAATGAGCAGTTCTTC. This codes for CASSYASGTRVSYNEQFF.

The rearrangement links TRBV4-1 to TRBJ1-2; D gene ambiguous. The CDR3 is made up of 14 amino acids. The V and J ends lost 0 bases and 4 bases respectively, with 9 bases between them. Germline V gives CDR1 MGHRA, CDR2 YSYEKL. CDR3 loop: CASSQDGLGYGYTF. In nucleotides, the CDR3 is TGCGCCAGCAGCCAAGATGGGCTGGGCTATGGCTACACCTTC.

V is TRBV5-6 and J is TRBJ1-1; D remains unclear. Germline V gene sequence: CDR1 SGHDT, CDR2 YYEEEE. Trimming took 0 bases from V and 8 from J, leaving 5 bases between them. The CDR3 extends over 11 amino acids. DNA of the CDR3: TGTGCCAGCAGCTTGGGGCCCGAAGCTTTCTTT. This gives the protein CASSLGPEAFF.

This clone appeared once. The rearrangement uses TRBV6-1 and TRBJ1-3, with 11 nucleotides matching TRBD1. CDR1 is MNHNS, CDR2 SASEGT, per germline. The J segment lost 7 bases and the V segment lost 4 bases, leaving 9 bases of the junction unmatched. The CDR3 loop spans 16 amino acids. DNA for the CDR3: TGTGCCAGCAGTGCGCCCGGGACAGGGGGGTGGAACACCATATATTTT. Its translation: CASSAPGTGGWNTIYF.

The chain joins TRBV19 to TRBJ2-1; 8 bases align to TRBD2. The V segment lost 5 bases and the J segment 7 bases; nucleotides outside the gene matches: 10. CDR3 size: 15 residues. Germline values: CDR1 LNHDA, CDR2 SQIVND (reference sequence). The DNA for the CDR3 is TGTGCCAGTAGTCGAGTTACTAGCGGCCAAAATGAGCAGTTCTTC. This sequence encodes CASSRVTSGQNEQFF. Variable domain in full (rest from reference TRBV19 and TRBJ2-1): DGGITQSPKYLFRKEGQNVTLSCEQNLNHDAMYWYRQDPGQGLRLIYYSQIVNDFQKGDIAEGYSVSREKKESFPLTVTSAQKNPTAFYLCASSRVTSGQNEQFFGPGTRLTVL.

V gene TRBV6-1 combines with J gene TRBJ2-3; 7 bases line up with TRBD2. Germline V gene sequence: CDR1 MNHNS, CDR2 SASEGT. CDR3 length: 15 residues. J was trimmed by 1 base and V by 4 bases; bases with no gene match: 5. The CDR3 DNA reads TGTGCCAGCAGTGGCGGGACTACCCGCACAGATACGCAGTATTTT. Protein sequence: CASSGGTTRTDTQYF.

This clone was seen once. The rearrangement uses TRBV27 and TRBJ2-7; no firm D call. The CDR3 is made up of 12 amino acids. Germline V gene data show CDR1 as MNHEY and CDR2 as SMNVEV (reference sequence). The V end lost 8 bases, the J end lost 0 bases, and 8 bases lay between the germline ends. The CDR3 DNA reads as TGTGCCAGCGGCTCGAGCTCCTACGAGCAGTACTTC. It yields the protein CASGSSSYEQYF.

This clone was observed once. The chain carries TRBV14 and TRBJ2-7; 9 positions agree with TRBD1. Trimming took 3 bases from V and 1 from J; bases not matched to a gene: 4. Germline-derived CDR1 and CDR2 are SGHDN and FVKESK. This CDR3 has 15 residues. For the CDR3, the DNA is TGTGCCAGCAGCCAGCAGACAGGGGGGTCCTACGAGCAGTACTTC. It is translated as CASSQQTGGSYEQYF.

This chain connects TRBV29-1 to TRBJ1-1; D is ambiguous. The germline V and J ends were trimmed by 4 bases and 0 bases, with 9 bases remaining between them. The CDR3 extends over 13 amino acids. The germline gives CDR1 SQVTM, CDR2 ANQGSEA. CDR3 sequence: CSVGGLLNTEAFF. CDR3 DNA sequence: TGCAGCGTTGGAGGACTTTTGAACACTGAAGCTTTCTTT.

This rearrangement joins TRBV2 to TRBJ2-5, with TRBD1 matching 7 bases. There are 15 residues in the CDR3. CDR1 and CDR2 from the germline V gene are SNHLY and FYNNEI. V lost 5 bases, J lost 2 bases, and 8 bases stayed unmatched. Here the CDR3 reads CASSPQGTTQETQYF. The CDR3, as DNA: TGTGCCAGCAGTCCACAGGGGACCACTCAAGAGACCCAGTACTTC.

The CDR3, as DNA: TGTGCCAGCAGATACAGGGGTGATAATTCACCCCTCCACTTT. It translates to CASRYRGDNSPLHF. The J gene is TRBJ1-6, the V gene TRBV28; 7 bases are a match to TRBD1. The V gene's germline CDR1 is MDHEN and CDR2 SYDVKM. There are 14 residues in the CDR3. The junction had 4 bases not matched to a gene; V was cut back by 6 bases and J by 5 bases.

The chain carries TRBV4-1 and TRBJ1-5, with D uncertain. V lost 2 bases to trimming and J lost 4 bases, with 6 bases between them. The CDR3 extends over 13 amino acids. CDR1 is MGHRA, CDR2 YSYEKL, per germline. CDR3 DNA sequence: TGCGCCAGCAGCCAAAACCAGAATCAGCCCCAGCATTTT. It encodes CASSQNQNQPQHF.

The CDR3 bases are TGTGCCACCAGCAGGGAAGGCTCGGGCGGCGGGGAGACCCAGTACTTC. Translating it yields CATSREGSGGGETQYF. The chain carries TRBV15 and TRBJ2-5; possibly TRBD2 for D (5 bases). CDR1 and CDR2 (germline): LNHNV, YYDKDF (reference sequence). The CDR3 is made up of 16 amino acids. The V end lost 3 bases, the J end lost 5 bases, and 19 bases lay between the germline ends.

J is TRBJ2-5 and V is TRBV18; tentative D call: TRBD2 (6 bases). V lost 2 bases and J 2 bases, leaving 9 bases between the germline ends. The CDR3 is 14 residues long. CDR1 KGHSH and CDR2 LQKENI come from the germline V gene. The CDR3 reads CASSPGLAQETQYF. The CDR3 DNA sequence: TGTGCCAGCTCACCAGGGCTAGCGCAAGAGACCCAGTACTTC.

This clone was recorded once. This chain links TRBV7-2 with TRBJ1-1; a possible D gene is TRBD1 (6 bases). Trimming took off 5 bases at V and 4 bases at J, with 11 bases between the two ends. The CDR3 is made up of 13 amino acids. The V gene's germline CDR1 is SGHTA and CDR2 FQGNSA. Here the CDR3 reads CASSRAGATEAFF. CDR3 nucleotides: TGTGCCAGCAGCCGGGCGGGGGCCACTGAAGCTTTCTTT. Drawing the rest from reference TRBV7-2 and TRBJ1-1, the complete variable domain is GAGVSQSPSNKVTEKGKDVELRCDPISGHTALYWYRQSLGQGLEFLIYFQGNSAPDKSGLPSDRFSAERTGGSVSTLTIQRTQQEDSAVYLCASSRAGATEAFFGQGTRLTVV.

The chain is built from TRBV27 and TRBJ2-1; TRBD2 aligns across 11 bases. J was trimmed by 5 bases and V by 6 bases; bases with no gene match: 6. CDR1 and CDR2 from the germline V gene are MNHEY and SMNVEV (reference sequence). The CDR3 loop spans 15 amino acids. CDR3 residues: CASSRGTSGNNEQFF. The DNA for the CDR3 is TGTGCCAGCAGCCGGGGGACTAGCGGTAACAATGAGCAGTTCTTC.

The chain uses TRBV6-5 and TRBJ2-7, with TRBD2 as a possible D gene (7 bases). The CDR3 extends over 12 amino acids. Germline V gene data show CDR1 as MNHEY and CDR2 as SVGAGI. CDR3 amino acids: CAGGAPQYEQYF. CDR3 DNA: TGTGCTGGGGGGGCCCCCCAATACGAGCAGTACTTC.

The CDR3: CASSLFQGKNTEAFF. As DNA, the CDR3 is TGTGCCAGCAGTTTATTCCAGGGAAAGAACACTGAAGCTTTCTTT. This chain joins TRBV27 and TRBJ1-1; a possible D gene is TRBD1 (5 bases). V was clipped by 1 base and J by 1 base, with 10 bases between them. This CDR3 has 15 residues. In germline, CDR1 is MNHEY, CDR2 SMNVEV (reference sequence).

This chain connects TRBV7-9 to TRBJ1-1; 8 bases are shared with TRBD1. Per the germline V gene, CDR1 is SEHNR and CDR2 is FQNEAQ (reference sequence). The CDR3 covers 16 residues. With 4 bases clipped from V and 5 bases from J, the junction kept 12 bases outside the gene matches. The chain's CDR3 is CASSSQVQGAQTEAFF. The CDR3 coding sequence is TGTGCCAGCAGCTCCCAAGTGCAGGGGGCGCAAACTGAAGCTTTCTTT.

This clone has more than one count but fewer than ten. The chain combines TRBV10-1 with TRBJ1-2; TRBD1 is a possible D gene (5 bases). This CDR3 region has 14 residues. Between the trimmed V and J ends, which lost 0 bases and 8 bases, there was a span of 13 bases. Germline CDR1 reads WNHNN; CDR2 reads SYGVQD (reference sequence). In DNA form, the CDR3 reads TGCGCCAGCAGTGAGTCCGGCAGGGTAGAAGGCTACACCTTC. Its translation is CASSESGRVEGYTF.